This is a list of T cell receptor beta chains from one sample in a study of blood T cell repertoires in COVID-19. Assay used: immunoSEQ multiplex PCR; TCRdb lists only in-frame clones, some missing. The sample yields about 180,000 clones, about 87% seen once. The specimen was peripheral blood. The source of these receptors is a woman between 50 and 59 years old with acute or convalescent COVID-19. Each CDR3 is given with its conserved first and last residue. Each record gives: clone size, V gene, D gene, J gene, CDR3 DNA, CDR3 protein. A D gene is named only where the DNA matches it firmly. Where a row states a size, it is once, few, many or the class of an expanded clone; other rows omit it.

.	TRBV5-1	.	TRBJ2-1	TGCGCCAGCAGCCCGGACCCCGGGGGGCACAATGAGCAGTTCTTC	CASSPDPGGHNEQFF
.	TRBV19	.	TRBJ1-1	TGTGCCAGACCAATCCGCAGGGATGAAGCTTTCTTT	CARPIRRDEAFF
.	TRBV11-2	TRBD2	TRBJ2-5	TGTGCCAGCAGCCATGGCTTCAAGGGAGGGGAGACCCAGTACTTC	CASSHGFKGGETQYF
.	TRBV5-3	TRBD1	TRBJ1-5	TGTGCCAGAAGCTTGTTTGACAGGGAGTATAGCAATCAGCCCCAGCATTTT	CARSLFDREYSNQPQHF
.	TRBV30	TRBD1	TRBJ1-2	TGTGCCTGGAGGGATCAGGGGGCCGCAGGCTACACCTTC	CAWRDQGAAGYTF
.	TRBV2	TRBD1	TRBJ2-7	TGTGCCAGCAGTGGGGGGATTAGACAGGGCTTCGAGCAGTACTTC	CASSGGIRQGFEQYF
.	TRBV9	TRBD2	TRBJ2-2	TGTGCCAGCAGACCGGGTAGCGGGGGCGCCGGGGAGCTGTTTTTT	CASRPGSGGAGELFF
.	TRBV20-1	TRBD1	TRBJ2-3	TGCAGTGCTAGTAAAAGGGGAATGACAGGGCGGAGGACAGATACGCAGTATTTT	CSASKRGMTGRRTDTQYF
.	TRBV7-9	TRBD2	TRBJ2-5	TGTGCCAGCAGCCCTGCCGTAGCGGGGGGGCCGGGAGAGACCCAGTACTTC	CASSPAVAGGPGETQYF
.	TRBV13	.	TRBJ2-7	TGTGCCAGCAGCTCTAGATTTCTTCCGAATTTCTACGAGCAGTACTTC	CASSSRFLPNFYEQYF
.	TRBV2	TRBD1	TRBJ1-5	TGTGCCAGCAGCGATCCGCGGGACAGGGGATTCCAGCCCCAGCATTTT	CASSDPRDRGFQPQHF
.	TRBV7-2	.	TRBJ1-5	TGTGCCAGCAGTTGGGGCAGGGGCAATCAGCCCCAGCATTTT	CASSWGRGNQPQHF
.	TRBV6-5	.	TRBJ1-3	TGTGCCAGCACCAGGTCTACAACAGGTGGAAACACCATATATTTT	CASTRSTTGGNTIYF
.	TRBV4-3	TRBD1	TRBJ1-1	TGCGCCAGCAGCCATGACCCGGGACAGGCCCTCGGGGAAGCTTTCTTT	CASSHDPGQALGEAFF
few	TRBV2	.	TRBJ2-1	TGTGCCAGCAGTAACGGACATTACAATGAGCAGTTCTTC	CASSNGHYNEQFF
.	TRBV7-3	.	TRBJ2-7	TGTGCCAGCAGCTTAACAGGGGGCTACGAGCAGTACTTC	CASSLTGGYEQYF